The next 3 T cell receptor beta chains were all read from a single sample in a study of identical twins' blood T cells. TCRdb reprocessed the 5' RACE reads via MiXCR and lists one record per CDR3 protein. Here the sample spans 350,000 to 450,000 distinct CDR3 sequences, roughly 31% being singletons. Sequenced input: PBMCs. These receptors all come from a woman aged 18-49 years in good health.

This clonotype was seen more than once but under ten times. The genes are TRBV7-3 and TRBJ2-1, with D unresolved. Germline CDR1 is SGHTA and CDR2 is FQGTGA. This CDR3 is 13 amino acids long. Trimming shortened V by 5 bases and J by 2 bases, and 7 bases separated the two germline ends. The CDR3: CASSPDTYNEQFF. CDR3 coding DNA: TGTGCCAGCAGCCCTGACACCTACAATGAGCAGTTCTTC.

This clonotype has just a few counts. The rearrangement joins TRBV29-1 to TRBJ1-5; TRBD1 agrees at 7 bases. The J segment lost 5 bases and the V segment lost 5 bases, leaving 3 bases of the junction unmatched. The germline V gene has CDR1 SQVTM and CDR2 ANQGSEA. The CDR3 extends over 12 amino acids. The CDR3 loop reads CSVTGTDQPQHF. In nucleotides, the CDR3 is TGCAGCGTTACAGGGACAGATCAGCCCCAGCATTTT. Filled out from reference TRBV29-1 and TRBJ1-5, the complete variable domain reads SAVISQKPSRDICQRGTSLTIQCQVDSQVTMMFWYRQQPGQSLTLIATANQGSEATYESGFVIDKFPISRPNLTFSTLTVSNMSPEDSSIYLCSVTGTDQPQHFGDGTRLSIL.

The rearrangement links TRBV5-6 to TRBJ1-6; 8 nucleotides agree with TRBD1. CDR1 SGHDT and CDR2 YYEEEE come from the germline V gene. The junction had 7 bases not matched to a gene; V was cut back by 3 bases and J by 2 bases. The CDR3 extends over 17 amino acids. DNA for the CDR3: TGTGCCAGCAGCTCTAGGACAGGGAGAGCCTATAATTCACCCCTCCACTTT. Amino acid sequence: CASSSRTGRAYNSPLHF. Full variable domain (outside the CDR3, taken from reference TRBV5-6 and TRBJ1-6): DAGVTQSPTHLIKTRGQQVTLRCSPKSGHDTVSWYQQALGQGPQFIFQYYEEEERQRGNFPDRFSGHQFPNYSSELNVNALLLGDSALYLCASSSRTGRAYNSPLHFGNGTRLTVT.